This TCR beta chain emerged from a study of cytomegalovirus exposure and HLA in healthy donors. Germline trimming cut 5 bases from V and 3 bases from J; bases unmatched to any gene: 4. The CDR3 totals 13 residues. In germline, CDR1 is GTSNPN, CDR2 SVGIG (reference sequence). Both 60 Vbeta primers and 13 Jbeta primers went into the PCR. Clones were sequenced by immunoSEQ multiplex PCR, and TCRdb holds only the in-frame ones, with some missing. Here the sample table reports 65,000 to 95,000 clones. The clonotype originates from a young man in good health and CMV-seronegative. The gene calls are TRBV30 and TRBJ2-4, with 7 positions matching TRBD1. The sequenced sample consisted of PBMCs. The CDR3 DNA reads TGTGCCTGGGGCAGGGGGAACAAAAACATTCAGTACTTC. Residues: CAWGRGNKNIQYF. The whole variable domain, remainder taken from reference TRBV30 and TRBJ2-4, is SQTIHQWPATLVQPVGSPLSLECTVEGTSNPNLYWYRQAAGRGLQLLFYSVGIGQISSEVPQNLSASRPQDRQFILSSKKLLLSDSGFYLCAWGRGNKNIQYFGAGTRLSVL.